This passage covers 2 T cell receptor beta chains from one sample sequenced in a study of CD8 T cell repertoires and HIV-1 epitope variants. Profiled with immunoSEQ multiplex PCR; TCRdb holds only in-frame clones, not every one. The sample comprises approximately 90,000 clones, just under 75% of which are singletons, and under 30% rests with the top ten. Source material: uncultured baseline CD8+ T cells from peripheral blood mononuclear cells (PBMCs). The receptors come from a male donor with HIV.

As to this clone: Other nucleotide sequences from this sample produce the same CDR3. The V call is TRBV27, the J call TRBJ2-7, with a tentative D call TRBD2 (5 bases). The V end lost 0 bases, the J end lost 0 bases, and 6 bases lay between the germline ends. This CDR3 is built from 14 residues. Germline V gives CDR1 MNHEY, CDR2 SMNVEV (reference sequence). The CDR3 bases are TGTGCCAGCAGTTTATCGGGGAGCTCCTACGAGCAGTACTTC. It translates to CASSLSGSSYEQYF.

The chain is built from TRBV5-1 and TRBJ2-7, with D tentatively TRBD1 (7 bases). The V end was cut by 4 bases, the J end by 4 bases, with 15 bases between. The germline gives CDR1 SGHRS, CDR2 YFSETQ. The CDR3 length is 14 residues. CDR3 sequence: CASSQTGAGYEQYF. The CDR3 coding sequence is TGCGCCAGCAGCCAAACAGGGGCGGGGTACGAGCAGTACTTC.